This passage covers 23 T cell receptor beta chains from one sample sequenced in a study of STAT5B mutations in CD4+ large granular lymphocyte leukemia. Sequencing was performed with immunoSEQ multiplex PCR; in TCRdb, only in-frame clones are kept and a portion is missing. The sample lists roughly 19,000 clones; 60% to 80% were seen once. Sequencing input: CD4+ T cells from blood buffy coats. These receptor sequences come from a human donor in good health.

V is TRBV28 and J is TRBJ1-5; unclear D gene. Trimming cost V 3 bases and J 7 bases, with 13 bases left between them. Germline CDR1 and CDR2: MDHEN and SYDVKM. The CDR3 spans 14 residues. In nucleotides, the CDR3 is TGTGCCAGCAGTTTCCCAGAGGGCGGCCAGCCCCAGCATTTT. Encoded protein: CASSFPEGGQPQHF.

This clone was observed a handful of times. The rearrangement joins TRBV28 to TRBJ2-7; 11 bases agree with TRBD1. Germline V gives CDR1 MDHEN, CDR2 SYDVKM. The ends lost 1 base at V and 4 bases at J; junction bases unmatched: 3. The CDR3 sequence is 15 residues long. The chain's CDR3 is CASSLSGTGGYEQYF. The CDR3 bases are TGTGCCAGCAGTTTATCCGGGACAGGGGGGTACGAGCAGTACTTC.

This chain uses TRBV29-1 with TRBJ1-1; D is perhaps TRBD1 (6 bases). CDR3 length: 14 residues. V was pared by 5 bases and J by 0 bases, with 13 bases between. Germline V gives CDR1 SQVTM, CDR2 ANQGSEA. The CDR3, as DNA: TGCAGCGTTAAGGGTCAGGGGATGAACACTGAAGCTTTCTTT. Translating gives CSVKGQGMNTEAFF.

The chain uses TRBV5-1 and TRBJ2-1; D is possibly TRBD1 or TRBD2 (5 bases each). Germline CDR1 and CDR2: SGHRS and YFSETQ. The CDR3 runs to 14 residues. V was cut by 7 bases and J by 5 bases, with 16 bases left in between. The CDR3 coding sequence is TGCGCCAGCCGAGATCGGGGCCAAGACAATGAGCAGTTCTTC. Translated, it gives CASRDRGQDNEQFF.

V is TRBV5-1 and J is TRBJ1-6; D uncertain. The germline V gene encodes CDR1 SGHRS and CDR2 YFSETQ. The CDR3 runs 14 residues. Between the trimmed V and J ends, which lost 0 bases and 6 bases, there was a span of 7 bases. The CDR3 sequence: CASSLGSANSPLHF. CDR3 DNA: TGCGCCAGCAGCTTGGGGTCAGCTAATTCACCCCTCCACTTT.

The chain's CDR3 is CASSLGAVGQYF. In DNA, the CDR3 is TGTGCCAGCAGCCTAGGGGCCGTGGGGCAGTATTTT. The chain recombines TRBV5-4 with TRBJ2-3, with a possible D match to TRBD1 (5 bases). The CDR3 runs to 12 residues. CDR1 is SGHNT and CDR2 is YYREEE in the germline V gene (reference sequence). The ends were cut back, 4 bases at V and 11 bases at J, with 14 bases in the middle.

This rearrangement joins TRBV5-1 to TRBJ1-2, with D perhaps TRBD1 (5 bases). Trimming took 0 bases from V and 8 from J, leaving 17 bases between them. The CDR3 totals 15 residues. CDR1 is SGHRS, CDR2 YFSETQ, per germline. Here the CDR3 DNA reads TGCGCCAGCAGCTTGGGGGACGCCTCCTACGGAGGCTACACCTTC. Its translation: CASSLGDASYGGYTF.

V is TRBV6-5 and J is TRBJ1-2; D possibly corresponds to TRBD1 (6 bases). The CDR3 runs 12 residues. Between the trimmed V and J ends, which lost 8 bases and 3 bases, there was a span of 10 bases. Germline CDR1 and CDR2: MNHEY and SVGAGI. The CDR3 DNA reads TGTGCCAGCCGATCAGGGGACTATGGCTACACCTTC. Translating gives CASRSGDYGYTF.

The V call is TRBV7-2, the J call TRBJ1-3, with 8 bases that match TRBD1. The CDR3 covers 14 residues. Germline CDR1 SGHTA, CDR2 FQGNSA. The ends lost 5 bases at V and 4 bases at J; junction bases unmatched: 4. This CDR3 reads CASSQDRAGNTIYF. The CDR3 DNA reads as TGTGCCAGCAGCCAGGACAGGGCCGGAAACACCATATATTTT.

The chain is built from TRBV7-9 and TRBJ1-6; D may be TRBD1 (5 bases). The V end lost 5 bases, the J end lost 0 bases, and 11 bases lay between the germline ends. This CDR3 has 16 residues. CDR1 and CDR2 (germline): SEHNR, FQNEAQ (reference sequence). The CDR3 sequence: CASSRGPSSYNSPLHF. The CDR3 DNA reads TGTGCCAGCAGCCGGGGCCCGAGCTCCTATAATTCACCCCTCCACTTT.

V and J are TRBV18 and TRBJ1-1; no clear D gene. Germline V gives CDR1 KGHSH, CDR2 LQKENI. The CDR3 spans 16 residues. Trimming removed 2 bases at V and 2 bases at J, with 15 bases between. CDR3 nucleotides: TGTGCCAGCTCACCAATGACCGGGAAACTAAACACTGAAGCTTTCTTT. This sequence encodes CASSPMTGKLNTEAFF.

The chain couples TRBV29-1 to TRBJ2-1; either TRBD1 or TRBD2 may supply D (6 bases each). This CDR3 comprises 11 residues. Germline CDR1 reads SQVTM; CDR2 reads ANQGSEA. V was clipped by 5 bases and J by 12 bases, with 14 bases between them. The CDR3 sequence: CSVQKGGGQFF. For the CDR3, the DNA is TGCAGCGTTCAGAAGGGGGGTGGGCAGTTCTTC.

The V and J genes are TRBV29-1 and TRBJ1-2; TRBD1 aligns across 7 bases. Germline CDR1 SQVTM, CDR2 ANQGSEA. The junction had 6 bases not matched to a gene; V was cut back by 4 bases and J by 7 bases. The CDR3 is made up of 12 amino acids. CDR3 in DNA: TGCAGCGTTGGGGCAGGGGGGCTTGGCTACACCTTC. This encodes CSVGAGGLGYTF.

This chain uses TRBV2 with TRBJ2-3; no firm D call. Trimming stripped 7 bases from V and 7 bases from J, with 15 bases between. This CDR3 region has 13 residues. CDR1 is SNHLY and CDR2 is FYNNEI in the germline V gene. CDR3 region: CASTLVNEYTQYF. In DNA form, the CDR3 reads TGTGCCAGCACTTTGGTGAATGAGTATACGCAGTATTTT.

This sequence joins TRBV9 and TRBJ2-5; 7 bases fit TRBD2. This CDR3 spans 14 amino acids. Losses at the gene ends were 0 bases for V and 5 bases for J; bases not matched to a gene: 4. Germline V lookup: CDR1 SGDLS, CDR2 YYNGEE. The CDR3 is CASSVGAGEETQYF. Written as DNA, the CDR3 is TGTGCCAGCAGCGTAGGTGCGGGGGAGGAGACCCAGTACTTC.

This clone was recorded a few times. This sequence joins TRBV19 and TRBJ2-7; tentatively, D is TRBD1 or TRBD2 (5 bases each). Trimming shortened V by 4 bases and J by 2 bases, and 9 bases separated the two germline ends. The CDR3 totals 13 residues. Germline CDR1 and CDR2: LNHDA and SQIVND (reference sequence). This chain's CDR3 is CASSTGRAYEQYF. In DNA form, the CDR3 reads TGTGCCAGTAGTACGGGACGTGCCTACGAGCAGTACTTC.

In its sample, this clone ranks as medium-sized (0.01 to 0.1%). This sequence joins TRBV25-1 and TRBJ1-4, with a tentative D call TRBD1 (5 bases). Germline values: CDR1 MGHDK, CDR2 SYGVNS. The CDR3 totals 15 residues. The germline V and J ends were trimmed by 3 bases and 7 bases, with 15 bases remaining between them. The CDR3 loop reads CASSEPVGGGEKLFF. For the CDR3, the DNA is TGTGCCAGCAGTGAGCCCGTGGGCGGGGGTGAAAAACTGTTTTTT. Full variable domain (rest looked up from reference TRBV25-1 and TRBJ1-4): EADIYQTPRYLVIGTGKKITLECSQTMGHDKMYWYQQDPGMELHLIHYSYGVNSTEKGDLSSESTVSRIRTEHFPLTLESARPSHTSQYLCASSEPVGGGEKLFFGSGTQLSVL.

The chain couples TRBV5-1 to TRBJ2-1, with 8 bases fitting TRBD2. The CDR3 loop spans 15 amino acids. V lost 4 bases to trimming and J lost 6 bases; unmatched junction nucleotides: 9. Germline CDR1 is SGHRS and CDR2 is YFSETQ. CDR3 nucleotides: TGCGCCAGCAGCATCGGACTAGCCTCCCCCAATGAGCAGTTCTTC. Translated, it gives CASSIGLASPNEQFF.

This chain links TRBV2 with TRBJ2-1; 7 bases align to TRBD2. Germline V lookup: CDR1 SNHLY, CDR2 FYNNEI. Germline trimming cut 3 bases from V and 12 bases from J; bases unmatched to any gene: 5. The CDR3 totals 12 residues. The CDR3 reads CASSDAGVRQFF. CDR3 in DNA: TGTGCCAGCAGTGATGCGGGGGTACGGCAGTTCTTC.

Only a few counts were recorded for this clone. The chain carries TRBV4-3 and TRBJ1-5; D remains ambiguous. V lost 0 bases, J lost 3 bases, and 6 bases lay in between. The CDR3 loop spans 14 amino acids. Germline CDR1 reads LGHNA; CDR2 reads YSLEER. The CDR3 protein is CASSQEAYNQPQHF. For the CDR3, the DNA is TGCGCCAGCAGCCAAGAGGCCTACAATCAGCCCCAGCATTTT.

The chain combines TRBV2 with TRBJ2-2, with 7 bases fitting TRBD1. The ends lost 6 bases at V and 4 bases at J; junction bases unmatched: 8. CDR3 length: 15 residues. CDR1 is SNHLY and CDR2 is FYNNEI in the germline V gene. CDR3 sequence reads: CASSVDRAGTGELFF. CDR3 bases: TGTGCCAGCAGCGTAGACAGGGCGGGCACCGGGGAGCTGTTTTTT.

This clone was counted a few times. The CDR3 region is CASRAYTEHTEAFF. Here the CDR3 DNA reads TGTGCCAGCAGGGCCTACACGGAACACACTGAAGCTTTCTTT. The chain recombines TRBV28 with TRBJ1-1; D not certain. CDR1 is MDHEN and CDR2 is SYDVKM in the germline V gene. This CDR3 spans 14 amino acids. With 6 bases removed from V and 3 bases from J, the gap between germline ends came to 14 bases.

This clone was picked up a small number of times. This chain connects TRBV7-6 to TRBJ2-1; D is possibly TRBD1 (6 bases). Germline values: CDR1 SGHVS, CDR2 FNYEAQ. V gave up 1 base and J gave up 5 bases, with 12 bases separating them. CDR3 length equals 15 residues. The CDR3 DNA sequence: TGTGCCAGCAGCTTAGAGGGGGTGAAAAACAATGAGCAGTTCTTC. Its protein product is CASSLEGVKNNEQFF.